The 30 T cell receptor beta chains presented below share a single source sample, sequenced in a study of cytomegalovirus exposure and HLA in healthy donors. The PCR had 60 Vbeta and 13 Jbeta primers. The repertoire was sequenced with immunoSEQ multiplex PCR; TCRdb's copy has only in-frame clones and lacks some. The sample includes more than 65,000 clones, almost 80% of them seen just once. Sequencing was done on a sample of PBMCs. These receptors were obtained from a woman aged 40-49 years in good health and CMV-seropositive.

The rearrangement links TRBV6-5 to TRBJ1-5, with D perhaps matching TRBD1 (6 bases). The CDR3 has 15 residues. CDR1 is MNHEY and CDR2 is SVGAGI in the germline V gene. V shed 0 bases and J shed 4 bases, with 10 bases lying between them. The CDR3 reads CASSYSWTANQPQHF. CDR3 nucleotides: TGTGCCAGCAGTTACTCGTGGACAGCTAATCAGCCCCAGCATTTT.

This chain links TRBV2 with TRBJ1-1; D perhaps matches TRBD1 (5 bases). Trimming removed 8 bases from V and 5 bases from J, with 9 bases in between. CDR3 size: 11 residues. Looked up from germline, CDR1 is SNHLY and CDR2 is FYNNEI. The CDR3 coding sequence is TGTGCCAGCGCGGGGGAGACTGAAGCTTTCTTT. Translating it yields CASAGETEAFF.

Concerning this clone: Lacking the conserved final phenylalanine or tryptophan, this CDR3 likely reflects a read error. The chain joins TRBV28 to TRBJ1-1, with unresolved D. Germline V gene data show CDR1 as MDHEN and CDR2 as SYDVKM. This CDR3 contains 13 residues. Deletions cut 5 bases from V and 1 base from J, with 8 bases between. DNA for the CDR3: TGTGCCAGCAGTCCTGGGAGGAACACTGAAGCTTTCCTT. Residues: CASSPGRNTEAFL.

This chain links TRBV4-1 with TRBJ2-1, with 12 bases that match TRBD2. With 1 base clipped from V and 7 bases from J, the junction kept 14 bases outside the gene matches. The CDR3 has 19 amino acids. Germline CDR1 is MGHRA and CDR2 is YSYEKL. This chain's CDR3 is CASSQGTSGELGVMNEQFF. The CDR3, as DNA: TGCGCCAGCAGCCAAGGGACTAGCGGGGAGTTGGGAGTGATGAATGAGCAGTTCTTC.

The chain combines TRBV28 with TRBJ1-2; D unresolved. Trimming shortened V by 3 bases and J by 5 bases, and 10 bases separated the two germline ends. This CDR3 has 13 amino acids. Per germline, CDR1 MDHEN and CDR2 SYDVKM. The CDR3 DNA sequence: TGTGCCAGCAGTTTCCGCGAACCGTATGGCTACACCTTC. Translation: CASSFREPYGYTF.

This chain uses TRBV18 with TRBJ2-1, with 13 positions matching TRBD2. This CDR3 spans 18 amino acids. Per germline, CDR1 KGHSH and CDR2 LQKENI. V lost 5 bases, J lost 2 bases, and 9 bases stayed unmatched. The CDR3 DNA reads as TGTGCCAGCTCATCCCTACCCGGGACTAGCGGGACCTACAATGAGCAGTTCTTC. This encodes CASSSLPGTSGTYNEQFF.

The rearrangement links TRBV6-1 to TRBJ2-2; 12 bases align to TRBD2. Trimming cost V 9 bases and J 7 bases; bases outside gene matches: 9. Germline CDR1 MNHNS, CDR2 SASEGT. This CDR3 comprises 15 residues. CDR3 protein: CASKRLAGDHGELFF. In DNA form, the CDR3 reads TGTGCCAGTAAAAGACTAGCGGGAGATCACGGGGAGCTGTTTTTT.

The rearrangement links TRBV7-9 to TRBJ2-5, with 7 bases matching TRBD2. Trimming at V came to 1 base and at J to 3 bases, leaving 8 bases not matched to a gene. The CDR3 loop spans 16 amino acids. Germline CDR1 and CDR2: SEHNR and FQNEAQ (reference sequence). As DNA, the CDR3 is TGTGCCAGCAGCTTAGGGATAGGACTAGTCGAAGAGACCCAGTACTTC. It codes for CASSLGIGLVEETQYF.

The V gene is TRBV5-8, the J gene TRBJ2-1; 11 positions agree with TRBD2. The germline V gene encodes CDR1 SGHTS and CDR2 YDEGEE. The CDR3 totals 17 residues. V shed 1 base, J shed 7 bases, and the junction held 10 bases outside the gene matches. The CDR3 sequence is CASSLSLTSGDVNEQFF. CDR3 coding DNA: TGTGCCAGCAGCTTGAGTCTGACTAGCGGGGATGTGAATGAGCAGTTCTTC.

This chain joins TRBV13 and TRBJ1-3; unclear D gene. Germline V lookup: CDR1 PRHDT, CDR2 FYEKMQ (reference sequence). The CDR3 extends over 12 amino acids. With 2 bases removed from V and 4 bases from J, the gap between germline ends came to 3 bases. For the CDR3, the DNA is TGTGCCAGCAGCTTAATAGGAAACACCATATATTTT. Residues: CASSLIGNTIYF.

V usage is TRBV25-1 and J usage is TRBJ2-1, with 8 positions matching TRBD2. There are 15 residues in the CDR3. J lost 4 bases, V lost 8 bases, and 10 bases had no gene match. Germline-derived CDR1 and CDR2 are MGHDK and SYGVNS. CDR3 sequence reads: CASVGWAGGYNEQFF. The CDR3 DNA is TGTGCCAGCGTGGGCTGGGCGGGGGGTTACAATGAGCAGTTCTTC.

This clone was recorded a few times. The chain is built from TRBV19 and TRBJ1-4, with D tentatively TRBD1 (5 bases). The CDR3 is 14 residues long. V was pared by 9 bases and J by 0 bases, with 11 bases between. Germline lookup yields CDR1 LNHDA and CDR2 SQIVND (reference sequence). CDR3 sequence: CASQGFATNEKLFF. The CDR3 nucleotides are TGTGCCAGCCAGGGTTTTGCAACTAATGAAAAACTGTTTTTT.

The chain employs TRBV2 and TRBJ2-3; 7 bases line up with TRBD2. The germline CDR1 and CDR2 sequences are SNHLY and FYNNEI. The V gene end was trimmed by 3 bases and the J gene end by 2 bases; junction bases not matched to a gene: 11. The CDR3 has 17 residues. CDR3: CASSDGLWGGDTDTQYF. The CDR3 nucleotides read TGTGCCAGCAGTGATGGTTTATGGGGGGGTGACACAGATACGCAGTATTTT.

This clone has more than one count but fewer than ten. This sequence joins TRBV6-1 and TRBJ2-6, with a weak D call TRBD1 (5 bases). In germline, CDR1 is MNHNS, CDR2 SASEGT. Trimming shortened V by 3 bases and J by 0 bases, and 21 bases separated the two germline ends. CDR3 length equals 20 residues. CDR3 DNA sequence: TGTGCCAGCAGTGAGTATGAGCCCAGACAGTGGAGCTCTGGGGCCAACGTCCTGACTTTC. Its translation is CASSEYEPRQWSSGANVLTF.

The V call is TRBV14, the J call TRBJ2-1; D possibly corresponds to TRBD1 (5 bases). V was trimmed by 0 bases and J by 9 bases, leaving 6 bases between them. CDR1 is SGHDN and CDR2 is FVKESK in the germline V gene. The CDR3 is 12 amino acids. For the CDR3, the DNA is TGTGCCAGCAGCCAAGATAGGGGTGAGCAGTTCTTC. This encodes CASSQDRGEQFF.

The chain links TRBV7-2 to TRBJ2-5; D is unresolved. The CDR3 totals 12 residues. Per the germline V gene, CDR1 is SGHTA and CDR2 is FQGNSA. V shed 1 base and J shed 4 bases, with 4 bases lying between them. Here the CDR3 DNA reads TGTGCCAGCAGCTTAGTTAGAGAGACCCAGTACTTC. This codes for CASSLVRETQYF.

The rearrangement uses TRBV28 and TRBJ2-7; D perhaps matches TRBD1 (5 bases). Germline CDR1 MDHEN, CDR2 SYDVKM. Trimming cost V 2 bases and J 4 bases, with 15 bases left between them. There are 15 residues in the CDR3. The CDR3 DNA is TGTGCCAGCAGTTTACCTTCAGGGTCTCGATACGAGCAGTACTTC. Its translation: CASSLPSGSRYEQYF.

This clone appeared a few times. The rearrangement links TRBV19 to TRBJ2-5; the D gene is possibly TRBD2 (6 bases). V lost 5 bases to trimming and J lost 0 bases, with 16 bases between them. The CDR3 loop spans 16 amino acids. Germline CDR1 and CDR2: LNHDA and SQIVND (reference sequence). CDR3 sequence: CASSPRGAGYQETQYF. The DNA of the CDR3 is TGTGCCAGTAGTCCCCGAGGGGCGGGATACCAAGAGACCCAGTACTTC.

This chain connects TRBV25-1 to TRBJ1-1, with TRBD1 identical over 8 bases. This CDR3 is built from 15 residues. J was trimmed by 5 bases and V by 1 base; bases with no gene match: 6. The germline V gene encodes CDR1 MGHDK and CDR2 SYGVNS. CDR3 protein: CASSESRRGRTEAFF. The CDR3, as DNA: TGTGCCAGCAGTGAATCCCGCAGGGGGCGTACTGAAGCTTTCTTT.

V usage is TRBV6-1 and J usage is TRBJ2-3; 9 bases are shared with TRBD2. This CDR3 contains 14 residues. In germline, CDR1 is MNHNS, CDR2 SASEGT. With V trimmed by 3 bases and J by 8 bases, 6 bases remained unmatched. The CDR3 DNA reads as TGTGCCAGCAGTGATGGGCTAGCGGGGATTACGCAGTATTTT. Translation: CASSDGLAGITQYF.

The chain recombines TRBV27 with TRBJ1-2; no reliable D call. CDR1 MNHEY and CDR2 SMNVEV come from the germline V gene (reference sequence). The CDR3 extends over 15 amino acids. The germline V and J ends were trimmed by 2 bases and 3 bases, with 13 bases remaining between them. CDR3 nucleotide sequence: TGTGCCAGCAGTTTACCCCGGCAGGTGGACTATGGCTACACCTTC. Protein product: CASSLPRQVDYGYTF.

This chain joins TRBV7-9 and TRBJ1-1; D gene ambiguous. The germline V and J ends were trimmed by 3 bases and 7 bases, with 18 bases remaining between them. The CDR3 contains 15 residues. Germline V gene sequence: CDR1 SEHNR, CDR2 FQNEAQ (reference sequence). The CDR3 DNA reads TGTGCCAGCAGCTTTATGCGGGGTCGTTACGGTGAAGCTTTCTTT. Its protein product is CASSFMRGRYGEAFF.

The chain is built from TRBV19 and TRBJ1-1, with D uncertain. The germline CDR1 and CDR2 sequences are LNHDA and SQIVND (reference sequence). The CDR3 is made up of 15 amino acids. Trimming removed 6 bases at V and 1 base at J, with 15 bases between. CDR3 loop: CASRSRRVGNTEAFF. CDR3 DNA sequence: TGTGCCAGTAGATCCAGGAGGGTGGGGAACACTGAAGCTTTCTTT.

As for this clone: This CDR3 is also generated by other DNA sequences in the sample. J is TRBJ1-2 and V is TRBV6-5; unclear D gene. The ends were cut back, 3 bases at V and 3 bases at J, with 17 bases in the middle. The CDR3 covers 16 residues. Germline V gives CDR1 MNHEY, CDR2 SVGAGI. The chain's CDR3 is CASSYVLGGNDYGYTF. The CDR3 coding sequence is TGTGCCAGCAGTTATGTGTTAGGAGGGAACGACTATGGCTACACCTTC.

This chain uses TRBV28 with TRBJ2-7, with TRBD1 identical over 7 bases. Looked up from germline, CDR1 is MDHEN and CDR2 is SYDVKM. This CDR3 comprises 18 residues. V dropped 0 bases and J dropped 2; count of bases not matched to a gene: 13. The CDR3 loop reads CASSLWRLDRDTTYEQYF. CDR3 sequence (DNA): TGTGCCAGCAGTTTATGGAGACTCGACAGGGATACTACCTACGAGCAGTACTTC.

The chain is built from TRBV19 and TRBJ2-7, with TRBD1 matching over 8 bases. Germline trimming cut 5 bases from V and 0 bases from J; bases unmatched to any gene: 6. This CDR3 has 15 amino acids. Germline V gene sequence: CDR1 LNHDA, CDR2 SQIVND (reference sequence). The CDR3 DNA follows: TGTGCCAGTAGTTCAAGGACAGGGCCCTCCTACGAGCAGTACTTC. Protein: CASSSRTGPSYEQYF.

CDR3 sequence: CASKTSVSQKDTQYF. In nucleotides, the CDR3 is TGTGCCAGCAAGACTAGCGTGAGCCAGAAAGATACGCAGTATTTT. V usage is TRBV2 and J usage is TRBJ2-3; TRBD2 agrees at 8 bases. The J segment lost 5 bases and the V segment lost 7 bases, leaving 11 bases of the junction unmatched. Looked up from germline, CDR1 is SNHLY and CDR2 is FYNNEI. The CDR3 has 15 amino acids.

This clone has a single count. The chain uses TRBV20-1 and TRBJ2-4; D gene uncertain. The CDR3 extends over 11 amino acids. Germline V lookup: CDR1 DFQATT, CDR2 SNEGSKA (reference sequence). CDR3 residues: CSSESENIQYF. In nucleotides, the CDR3 is TGCAGCTCTGAGTCCGAAAACATTCAGTACTTC.

The rearrangement links TRBV19 to TRBJ2-1; D may be TRBD2 (5 bases). Trimming cost V 5 bases and J 3 bases, with 14 bases left between them. CDR3 size: 15 residues. CDR1 and CDR2 from the germline V gene are LNHDA and SQIVND (reference sequence). The CDR3 bases are TGTGCCAGTAGTGCGGGCCGGGAACTCTACAATGAGCAGTTCTTC. This gives the protein CASSAGRELYNEQFF.

On this clone itself: Other DNA sequences in the sample encode the same CDR3. The chain recombines TRBV5-6 with TRBJ2-3; a possible D gene is TRBD2 (5 bases). V gave up 2 bases and J gave up 1 base, with 8 bases separating them. The CDR3 has 14 amino acids. CDR1 SGHDT and CDR2 YYEEEE come from the germline V gene. CDR3 protein: CASSLRGGTDTQYF. DNA of the CDR3: TGTGCCAGCAGCTTACGGGGAGGCACAGATACGCAGTATTTT.